Listed below are T cell receptor beta chains from one sample, sequenced in a study of blood T cell repertoires in COVID-19. Assay: immunoSEQ multiplex PCR; the TCRdb copy retains only in-frame clones and omits some. The data contain 85,000 to 120,000 clones, 70% to 90% of them singletons. The sample taken for sequencing was peripheral blood. The receptors shown here come from a man in his forties or fifties with active COVID-19. The CDR3 runs from the conserved cysteine through the conserved F or W. The D gene is left open where the match is weak. For some rows the clone size is stated as once, few or many, or as a class when expanded; others skip it.

TRBD1 TRBJ2-5 TRBV7-9 once TGTGCCAGCAGCTTAGGGACAGGGGTTGATGAGACCCAGTACTTC CASSLGTGVDETQYF
. TRBJ1-1 TRBV6-5 . TGTGCCAGCACGGGAAGTAAGGTCACTGAAGCTTTCTTT CASTGSKVTEAFF
TRBD1 TRBJ1-6 TRBV3-1/TRBV3-2 . TGTGCCAGCAGCCAATCCCCAGGGGGCCTCACGCCCCTCCACTTT CASSQSPGGLTPLHF
. TRBJ2-7 TRBV6-5 . TGTGCCAGCAGTCCTACAGCCTACGAGCAGTACTTC CASSPTAYEQYF
TRBD1 TRBJ1-1 TRBV11-3 . TGTGCCAGCAGACGGGACAGGGGAGAAGGTGAAGCTTTCTTT CASRRDRGEGEAFF
TRBD2 TRBJ2-1 TRBV6-6 . TGTGCCAGCAGCTACACCTCCGGACTAGCGGGGACGTCCTACAATGAGCAGTTCTTC CASSYTSGLAGTSYNEQFF
TRBD2 TRBJ2-3 TRBV4-2 . TGTGCCAGCAGCCAAGTAAAGGACTTCCCGTTAGCGGGGGTCATCACAGATACGCAGTATTTT CASSQVKDFPLAGVITDTQYF
. TRBJ2-6 TRBV5-1 once TGCGCCAGCAGCTTCTACCTCTCTGGGGCCAACGTCCTGACTTTC CASSFYLSGANVLTF
TRBD2 TRBJ2-7 TRBV28 . TGTGCCAGCAGTTTCCCGGGACTAGCGGGGCAGCTCGTAGAGCAGTACTTC CASSFPGLAGQLVEQYF
. TRBJ2-1 TRBV5-4 . TGTGCCAGCACCCCCCCCGAACTTCCCGAGCAGTTCTTC CASTPPELPEQFF
TRBD1 TRBJ2-7 TRBV2 . TGTGCCAGCAGTGATTCGACAGGGGTTAACGAGCAGTACTTC CASSDSTGVNEQYF
TRBD1 TRBJ1-2 TRBV6-5 . TGTGCCAGCAGGGACAGGGTAGAAGGCTACACCTTC CASRDRVEGYTF
. TRBJ1-2 TRBV4-2 . TGTGCCAGCAGCCACTCCGGAGGGGGGGTCGACTATGGCTACACCTTC CASSHSGGGVDYGYTF
. TRBJ1-6 TRBV4-1 once TGCGCCAGCAGCCAGGGACATACCCAGGACTCACCCCTCCACTTT CASSQGHTQDSPLHF
. TRBJ1-1 TRBV7-8 . TGTGCCAGCAGCCGCGGAACCGGACAGCATAGTTTT CASSRGTGQHSF
. TRBJ2-7 TRBV2 . TGTGCCAGCAGTGATAGTGGGCGAACCCCCTACGAGCAGTACTTC CASSDSGRTPYEQYF
. TRBJ1-1 TRBV29-1 . TGCAGCGTTGAACGAGCTTTCTTT CSVERAFF
. TRBJ2-7 TRBV7-9 . TGTGCCAGCAGCTACGGGATCTCCTACGAGCAGTACTTC CASSYGISYEQYF
TRBD2 TRBJ2-3 TRBV6-2/TRBV6-3 . TGTGCCAGCAGCCGTTCCGCGGGGGAGAATACGCAGTATTTT CASSRSAGENTQYF
TRBD1 TRBJ2-1 TRBV28 . TGTGCCAGCAGCCCACATGGACAGGGAGGCAATGAGCAGTTCTTC CASSPHGQGGNEQFF
TRBD2 TRBJ2-3 TRBV24-1 . TGTGCCACCAGTGATTCTGGACTAGCGGGGCGCACAGATACGCAGTATTTT CATSDSGLAGRTDTQYF
TRBD2 TRBJ2-7 TRBV4-2 . TGTGCCAGCAGCCAAGTTGCTAGCGGGGGGGCCTACGAGCAGTACTTC CASSQVASGGAYEQYF
TRBD1 TRBJ1-1 TRBV5-5 . TGTGCCAGCAGCATTCCAGGGGGCGGGACTGAAGCTTTCTTT CASSIPGGGTEAFF
TRBD1 TRBJ2-1 TRBV7-2 once TGTGCCAGCAGCTTGGCGGGACAGGGTGTCGGTGAGCAGTTCTTC CASSLAGQGVGEQFF
. TRBJ2-3 TRBV5-1 . TGCGCCAGCAGTTCGGGGTCCTACACAGATACGCAGTATTTT CASSSGSYTDTQYF
. TRBJ2-2 TRBV7-9 . TGTGCCAGCAGCCCCCTCGCCGGGGAGCTGTTTTTT CASSPLAGELFF
. TRBJ1-6 TRBV27 . TGTGCCAGCAGGGCTAGAAATTCACCCCTCCACTTT CASRARNSPLHF
. TRBJ2-4 TRBV9 . TGTGCCAGCAGCGAGGGGTTAGCCAAAAACATTCAGTACTTC CASSEGLAKNIQYF
TRBD1 TRBJ2-3 TRBV5-4 few TGTGCCAGCAGCTTAGGACATACAGGGGTTTGGCCCAATACGCAGTATTTT CASSLGHTGVWPNTQYF
. TRBJ1-1 TRBV19 . TGTGCCAGTAGTGAGTTGAACACTGAAGCTTTCTTT CASSELNTEAFF
. TRBJ2-2 TRBV7-6 . TGTGCCAGCAGCTTCCTCGGTACGAACACCGGGGAGCTGTTTTTT CASSFLGTNTGELFF
. TRBJ2-7 TRBV12-3/TRBV12-4 . TGTGCCAGCAGTTCTCAGGGTCTGGGCGAGCAGTACTTC CASSSQGLGEQYF
TRBD1 TRBJ1-2 TRBV4-3 . TGCGCCAGCAGCCTCGGGACAGGGAGGGACTATGGCTACACCTTC CASSLGTGRDYGYTF
TRBD1 TRBJ1-2 TRBV6-4 . TGTGCCAGCAGTGAAACGACAGGGGTGGAGGGCTACACCTTC CASSETTGVEGYTF
. TRBJ2-7 TRBV5-1 . TGCGCCAGCAGCTTGGAGAGCCTCTACGAGCAGTACTTC CASSLESLYEQYF
. TRBJ2-1 TRBV6-8 . TGTGCCAGCAGTTACGGGGCGGTCCCTACACGCTACAATGAGCAGTTCTTC CASSYGAVPTRYNEQFF
. TRBJ1-2 TRBV3-1/TRBV3-2 few TGTGCCAGCAGCCAAGATCTCGCTACAGCTAACTATGGCTACACCTTC CASSQDLATANYGYTF
TRBD1 TRBJ1-1 TRBV7-8 once TGTGCCAGCAGCGTAGGGACAGGGGGCACTGAAGCTTTCTTT CASSVGTGGTEAFF
. TRBJ2-2 TRBV18 . TGTGCCAGCTCACCTACGGGGGAGTACACCGGGGAGCTATTTTTT CASSPTGEYTGELFF
. TRBJ2-3 TRBV7-9 . TGTGCCAGCAGCTTAGATCGAGACACAGATACGCAGTATTTT CASSLDRDTDTQYF
TRBD1 TRBJ2-1 TRBV7-8 few TGTGCCAGCAGCCAACCAAGACAGGGGATGAACAATGAGCAGTTCTTC CASSQPRQGMNNEQFF
. TRBJ2-7 TRBV4-1 . TGCGCCAGCAGCCATCCGGTTGGGGCCTCCTACGAGCAGTACTTC CASSHPVGASYEQYF
TRBD1 TRBJ1-2 TRBV7-9 . TGTGCCAGCAGCCCACCGGGGGACAGGGGGCGAAATGGCTACACCTTC CASSPPGDRGRNGYTF
TRBD2 TRBJ2-3 TRBV2 . TGTGCCAGCAGCCTTAGCGGGGGACCCACAGATACGCAGTATTTT CASSLSGGPTDTQYF
TRBD1 TRBJ1-5 TRBV19 . TGTGCCAGTAGTACTCACAGGGGGGATCAGCCCCAGCATTTT CASSTHRGDQPQHF
. TRBJ2-3 TRBV6-2/TRBV6-3 . TGTGCCAGCAGTTCGGACTCAATAGTTATAGATACGCAGTATTTT CASSSDSIVIDTQYF
. TRBJ1-1 TRBV7-2 . TGTGCCAGCAGCTTTTCAGACACTGAAGCTTTCTTT CASSFSDTEAFF
TRBD2 TRBJ2-7 TRBV4-2 . TGTGCCAGCAGCCAGGCCTCGGGGGGGGACTACGAGCAGTACTTC CASSQASGGDYEQYF
. TRBJ2-1 TRBV18 . TGTGCCAGCTCACCACCCAGCTACAATGAGCAGTTCTTC CASSPPSYNEQFF
. TRBJ1-4 TRBV21-1 . TGTGCCAGCAGCAAGGGGCGGGAATACGGAAAACTGTTTTTT CASSKGREYGKLFF
. TRBJ1-6 TRBV6-1 . TGTGCCAGCAGTGAAGCCGAGACAGCAAATAATTCACCCCTCCACTTT CASSEAETANNSPLHF
. TRBJ1-5 TRBV3-1/TRBV3-2 . TGTGCCAGCAGCCTAACAGGGAATAGCAATCAGCCCCAGCATTTT CASSLTGNSNQPQHF
TRBD2 TRBJ2-7 TRBV7-2 . TGTGCCAGCAGCTCCGAGCGGGGGGGCTCCTACGAGCAGTACTTC CASSSERGGSYEQYF
TRBD2 TRBJ2-5 TRBV18 . TGTGCCAGCTCACTCCCGGGGGGAATTGGAGAGACCCAGTACTTC CASSLPGGIGETQYF
TRBD1 TRBJ1-4 TRBV6-5 . TGTGCCAGCAGATCGGGACAGCAGTTTAATGAAAAACTGTTTTTT CASRSGQQFNEKLFF